The 3 T cell receptor beta chains given below trace back to one sample, sequenced in a study of cytomegalovirus exposure and HLA in healthy donors. 13 Jbeta primers and 60 Vbeta primers were used for the PCR. The repertoire was sequenced with immunoSEQ multiplex PCR; TCRdb's copy has only in-frame clones and lacks some. The sample totals about 200,000 clones; its top ten clones hold 0.65% to 0.75%. The sequencing input was PBMCs. The source of these receptors is a boy between 10 and 17 years old in good health and CMV-seronegative.

The chain is built from TRBV18 and TRBJ1-1; no clear D gene. The V end lost 4 bases, the J end lost 3 bases, and 9 bases lay between the germline ends. The CDR3 is 13 residues long. Germline V lookup: CDR1 KGHSH, CDR2 LQKENI. The CDR3 here is CASSQNLDTEAFF. The CDR3 DNA is TGTGCCAGCTCACAAAACTTGGACACTGAAGCTTTCTTT.

This chain connects TRBV10-3 to TRBJ1-1, with D unclear. This CDR3 comprises 14 residues. V was clipped by 2 bases and J by 1 base, with 8 bases between them. Germline V gene sequence: CDR1 ENHRY, CDR2 SYGVKD. The CDR3: CAISEGPKNTEAFF. CDR3 DNA: TGTGCCATCAGTGAGGGGCCGAAGAACACTGAAGCTTTCTTT.

V usage is TRBV11-2 and J usage is TRBJ1-3; a weak D match, TRBD1 (5 bases). V shed 5 bases and J shed 7 bases, with 12 bases lying between them. The CDR3 length is 13 residues. From germline, CDR1 is SGHAT and CDR2 FQNNGV. The CDR3, as DNA: TGTGCCAGCAGCCCAGGGATGCGGAACACCATATATTTT. Its translation: CASSPGMRNTIYF.